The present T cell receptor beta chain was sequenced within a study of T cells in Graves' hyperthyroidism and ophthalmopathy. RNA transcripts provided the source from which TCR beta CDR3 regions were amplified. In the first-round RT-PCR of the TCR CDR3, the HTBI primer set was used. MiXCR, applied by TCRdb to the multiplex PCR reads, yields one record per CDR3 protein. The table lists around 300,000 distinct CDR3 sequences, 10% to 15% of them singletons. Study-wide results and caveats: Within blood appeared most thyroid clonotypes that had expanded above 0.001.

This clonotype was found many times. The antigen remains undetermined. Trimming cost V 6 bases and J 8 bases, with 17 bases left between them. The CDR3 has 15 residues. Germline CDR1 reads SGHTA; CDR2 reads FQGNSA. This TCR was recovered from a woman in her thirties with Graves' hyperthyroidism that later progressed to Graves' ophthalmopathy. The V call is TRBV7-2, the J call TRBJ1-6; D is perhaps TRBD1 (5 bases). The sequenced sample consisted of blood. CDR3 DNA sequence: TGTGCCAGCAGGCCACCGGGGGTCCGTCATTCACCCCTCCACTTT. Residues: CASRPPGVRHSPLHF. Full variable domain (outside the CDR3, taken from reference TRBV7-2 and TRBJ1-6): GAGVSQSPSNKVTEKGKDVELRCDPISGHTALYWYRQSLGQGLEFLIYFQGNSAPDKSGLPSDRFSAERTGGSVSTLTIQRTQQEDSAVYLCASRPPGVRHSPLHFGNGTRLTVT.